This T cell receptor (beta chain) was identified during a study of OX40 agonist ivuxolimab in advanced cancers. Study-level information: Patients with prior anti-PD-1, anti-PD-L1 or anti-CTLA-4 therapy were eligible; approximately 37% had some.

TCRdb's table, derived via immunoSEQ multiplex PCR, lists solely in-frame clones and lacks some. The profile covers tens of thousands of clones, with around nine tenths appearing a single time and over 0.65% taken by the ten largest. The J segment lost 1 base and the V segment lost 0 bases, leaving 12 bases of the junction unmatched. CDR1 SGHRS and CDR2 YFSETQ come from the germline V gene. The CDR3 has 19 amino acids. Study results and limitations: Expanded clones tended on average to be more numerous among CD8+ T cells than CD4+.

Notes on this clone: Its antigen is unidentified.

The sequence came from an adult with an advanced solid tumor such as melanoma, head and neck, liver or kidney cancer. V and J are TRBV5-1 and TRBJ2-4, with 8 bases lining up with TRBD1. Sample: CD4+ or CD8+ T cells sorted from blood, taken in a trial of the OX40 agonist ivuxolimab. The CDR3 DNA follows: TGCGCCAGCAGCTTGGAGGCAGGGGGCGCTTCTTTTGCCAAAAACATTCAGTACTTC. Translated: CASSLEAGGASFAKNIQYF. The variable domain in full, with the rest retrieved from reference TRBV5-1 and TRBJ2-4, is KAGVTQTPRYLIKTRGQQVTLSCSPISGHRSVSWYQQTPGQGLQFLFEYFSETQRNKGNFPGRFSGRQFSNSRSEMNVSTLELGDSALYLCASSLEAGGASFAKNIQYFGAGTRLSVL.